These 23 T cell receptor beta chains were all obtained from the same sample, sequenced in a study of cytomegalovirus exposure and HLA in healthy donors. The primer mix had 60 Vbeta and 13 Jbeta primers. TCRdb's copy holds only in-frame clones and misses some; the assay was immunoSEQ multiplex PCR. This sample yields under 200,000 clones, of which around 80% are seen a single time; around 1.7% belongs to the top ten. The source material was PBMCs. All receptors derive from a woman aged 18-29 years in good health and CMV-seronegative.

This rearrangement joins TRBV9 to TRBJ2-3; possibly TRBD2 for D (6 bases). Looked up from germline, CDR1 is SGDLS and CDR2 is YYNGEE. V lost 3 bases and J lost 3, with 14 bases in between. The CDR3 covers 15 residues. This CDR3 is CASSEWGTPTDTQYF. The CDR3 DNA is TGTGCCAGCAGCGAATGGGGGACTCCGACAGATACGCAGTATTTT.

This clone has only one observation. The chain is built from TRBV5-1 and TRBJ2-2; maybe TRBD1 (6 bases). The CDR3 has 15 amino acids. CDR1 SGHRS and CDR2 YFSETQ come from the germline V gene. Trimming left V 5 bases short and J 3 bases short, with 14 bases between. The CDR3 DNA sequence: TGCGCCAGCAGACGGGGCAGGGGAGACACCGGGGAGCTGTTTTTT. Encoded protein: CASRRGRGDTGELFF.

The rearrangement joins TRBV6-5 to TRBJ1-2; D is possibly TRBD1 (6 bases). With 6 bases removed from V and 8 bases from J, the gap between germline ends came to 19 bases. Germline CDR1 and CDR2: MNHEY and SVGAGI. This CDR3 region has 14 residues. The CDR3 DNA sequence: TGTGCCAGCAGCCCCAGGGGTAGGGGAGAAGGCTACACCTTC. Its protein product is CASSPRGRGEGYTF.

The chain recombines TRBV30 with TRBJ1-1; D gene uncertain. V was clipped by 4 bases and J by 0 bases, with 12 bases between them. CDR1 and CDR2 (germline): GTSNPN, SVGIG (reference sequence). The CDR3 runs 14 residues. Here the CDR3 reads CAWNAGGLNTEAFF. In DNA form, the CDR3 reads TGTGCCTGGAATGCTGGAGGTTTGAACACTGAAGCTTTCTTT.

The chain uses TRBV2 and TRBJ2-1; D is ambiguous. Deletions cut 2 bases from V and 0 bases from J, with 8 bases between. This CDR3 has 15 amino acids. CDR1 is SNHLY, CDR2 FYNNEI, per germline. DNA of the CDR3: TGTGCCAGCAGTGAAAGAGGAAGCTCCTACAATGAGCAGTTCTTC. Translation gives CASSERGSSYNEQFF.

This chain links TRBV9 with TRBJ2-5; tentative D call: TRBD2 (6 bases). Trimming took off 4 bases at V and 5 bases at J, with 9 bases between the two ends. The germline V gene has CDR1 SGDLS and CDR2 YYNGEE. CDR3 length: 12 residues. In DNA form, the CDR3 reads TGTGCCAGCAGCCCTGGGGGGGAGACCCAGTACTTC. This sequence encodes CASSPGGETQYF.

The rearrangement uses TRBV2 and TRBJ1-1; no clear D gene. Trimming pared 2 bases from V and 7 bases from J, leaving 14 bases between. The CDR3 loop spans 14 amino acids. Per germline, CDR1 SNHLY and CDR2 FYNNEI. CDR3 nucleotide sequence: TGTGCCAGCAGTGAACAAGGCCGGGTCTGTGAAGCTTTCTTT. Its protein is CASSEQGRVCEAFF.

The chain couples TRBV6-5 to TRBJ2-7; weak D call: TRBD1 (6 bases). The CDR3 consists of 15 residues. Trimming shortened V by 7 bases and J by 1 base, and 17 bases separated the two germline ends. In germline, CDR1 is MNHEY, CDR2 SVGAGI. The CDR3 region is CASIFQRDNSYEQYF. CDR3 sequence (DNA): TGTGCCAGCATCTTCCAGAGGGACAATTCCTACGAGCAGTACTTC.

In this sample, this clone turned up a few times. A much larger clone differs by one base, so this may be a read error. The rearrangement uses TRBV29-1 and TRBJ1-1, with 7 positions matching TRBD1. Germline CDR1 reads SQVTM; CDR2 reads ANQGSEA. V lost 7 bases and J lost 5; bases outside the gene matches: 4. The CDR3 length is 11 residues. The CDR3 DNA reads as TGCAGCGAGCGACAGGGAACTGAAGCTTTCTTT. Protein sequence: CSERQGTEAFF.

For this clone: The junction departs from the called germline gene at one end, perhaps through a read error. Other DNA sequences in this sample translate to the same CDR3. The rearrangement uses TRBV27 and TRBJ1-1, with TRBD1 matching over 8 bases. This CDR3 is built from 14 residues. Germline CDR1 reads MNHEY; CDR2 reads SMNVEV (reference sequence). CDR3 residues: CASSIRRGHTEAFF. CDR3 DNA sequence: TGTGCCAGCAGTATTCGCAGGGGGCACACCGAAGCTTTCTTT.

Comments on this clone: Other DNA sequences of this sample code for an identical CDR3. V gene TRBV10-3 combines with J gene TRBJ1-1, with D perhaps TRBD1 (6 bases). Per germline, CDR1 ENHRY and CDR2 SYGVKD. Between the trimmed V and J ends, which lost 6 bases and 1 base, there was a span of 6 bases. This CDR3 comprises 12 residues. The CDR3, as DNA: TGTGCCATCAGACAGGGGAACACTGAAGCTTTCTTT. It is translated as CAIRQGNTEAFF.

This chain joins TRBV4-2 and TRBJ2-7; maybe TRBD2 (6 bases). Germline V CDR1 and CDR2: LGHNA, YNFKEQ. This CDR3 comprises 13 residues. V lost 0 bases and J 6 bases, leaving 9 bases between the germline ends. In DNA form, the CDR3 reads TGTGCCAGCAGCCAAGATATGGGGGGCGAGCAGTACTTC. It codes for CASSQDMGGEQYF.

V is TRBV12-5 and J is TRBJ2-1, with 7 nucleotides matching TRBD2. The CDR3 totals 13 residues. V lost 7 bases and J lost 3; bases outside the gene matches: 3. The germline gives CDR1 LGHNT, CDR2 FRNRAP. The CDR3 DNA is TGTGCTAGTGTCAGCGGGAACTACAATGAGCAGTTCTTC. The encoded protein is CASVSGNYNEQFF.

V gene TRBV6-5 combines with J gene TRBJ1-3, with TRBD1 matching over 9 bases. From germline, CDR1 is MNHEY and CDR2 SVGAGI. This CDR3 region has 14 residues. The ends lost 6 bases at V and 5 bases at J; junction bases unmatched: 5. This CDR3 reads CASRDTGGRNTIYF. The CDR3 nucleotides are TGTGCCAGCAGGGACACAGGGGGCCGAAACACCATATATTTT.

The V and J genes are TRBV5-1 and TRBJ1-1; 7 bases align to TRBD1. CDR1 and CDR2 from the germline V gene are SGHRS and YFSETQ. J lost 4 bases, V lost 6 bases, and 9 bases had no gene match. The CDR3 totals 14 residues. CDR3 bases: TGCGCCAGCACGCCTAAAGGGGGCGGCACTGAAGCTTTCTTT. It is translated as CASTPKGGGTEAFF.

This clone was seen a single time. The chain recombines TRBV30 with TRBJ1-4; a possible D gene is TRBD1 (6 bases). The germline gives CDR1 GTSNPN, CDR2 SVGIG (reference sequence). The V end was cut by 1 base, the J end by 8 bases, with 17 bases between. The CDR3 totals 15 residues. CDR3 DNA: TGTGCCTGGAGTGCCCCCACGGGGGGCGTAGAAAAACTGTTTTTT. It encodes CAWSAPTGGVEKLFF.

A few counts support this clone. This chain links TRBV28 with TRBJ2-2, with 8 bases matching TRBD1. Per germline, CDR1 MDHEN and CDR2 SYDVKM. This CDR3 has 14 amino acids. J gave up 7 bases and V 6 bases, and 7 bases lay outside the gene matches. CDR3 DNA sequence: TGTGCCAGCAGCCCCCAGGGGGCTGTCGGGGAGCTGTTTTTT. Amino acids: CASSPQGAVGELFF.

Worth noting for this clone: One junction end does not reproduce the germline sequence, and a read error may be involved. The V gene is TRBV5-5, the J gene TRBJ2-3, with D tentatively TRBD1 (6 bases). The length of the CDR3 is 9 residues. Looked up from germline, CDR1 is SGHKS and CDR2 is YYEKEE (reference sequence). CDR3 residues: CASSPDRPF. DNA for the CDR3: TGTGCCAGCAGCCCGGACAGACCTTTC.

The J gene is TRBJ2-5, the V gene TRBV15; D remains ambiguous. The CDR3 totals 12 residues. Between the trimmed V and J ends, which lost 8 bases and 7 bases, there was a span of 14 bases. The germline V gene has CDR1 LNHNV and CDR2 YYDKDF (reference sequence). The CDR3 DNA sequence: TGTGCCACCGCACAGCCATTGGGGACCCAGTACTTC. Its protein product is CATAQPLGTQYF. The full variable domain, rest sourced from reference TRBV15 and TRBJ2-5, is DAMVIQNPRYQVTQFGKPVTLSCSQTLNHNVMYWYQQKSSQAPKLLFHYYDKDFNNEADTPDNFQSRRPNTSFCFLDIRSPGLGDTAMYLCATAQPLGTQYFGPGTRLLVL.

The J gene is TRBJ2-1, the V gene TRBV28; 9 nucleotides match TRBD2. Germline trimming cut 7 bases from V and 7 bases from J; bases unmatched to any gene: 8. The CDR3 is 14 amino acids. Looked up from germline, CDR1 is MDHEN and CDR2 is SYDVKM. The CDR3 sequence is CASTGLAGQNEQFF. DNA of the CDR3: TGTGCCAGCACCGGGCTAGCGGGACAAAATGAGCAGTTCTTC.

As to this clone: The CDR3 ends on some other residue instead of the conserved phenylalanine or tryptophan, so this is likely a read error. The DNA is omitted, as the CDR3 cannot be located on it reliably, and the CDR3 follows TCRdb's listing. The V call is TRBV7-2, the J call TRBJ2-3; no check of the table's D call, TRBD2, against the DNA was made. Germline CDR1 SGHTA, CDR2 FQGNSA. Inclusive of both ends, the CDR3 amounts to 13 amino acids. CDR3 sequence reads: CASSLDPSGTSVA.

The chain couples TRBV27 to TRBJ2-1; 8 bases fit TRBD2. Per the germline V gene, CDR1 is MNHEY and CDR2 is SMNVEV (reference sequence). V gave up 3 bases and J gave up 7 bases; unmatched junction bases: 8. The CDR3 is 15 amino acids. CDR3: CASSFTGGPLNEQFF. The CDR3 coding sequence is TGTGCCAGCAGTTTCACGGGAGGGCCGTTAAATGAGCAGTTCTTC.

This clone was counted a single time. The chain carries TRBV19 and TRBJ1-1; 9 bases are a match to TRBD1. The CDR3 has 14 residues. V shed 5 bases and J 11 bases; nucleotides not matched to a gene: 12. Germline assignment: CDR1 LNHDA and CDR2 SQIVND (reference sequence). CDR3 DNA sequence: TGTGCCAGTAGTGGACAGGGGAGCCCTATTGGGGCTTTCTTT. Amino acids: CASSGQGSPIGAFF.